Each of the 8 T cell receptor beta chains below was sequenced from the same sample in a study of OX40 agonist ivuxolimab in advanced cancers. Sequenced by immunoSEQ multiplex PCR; TCRdb stores in-frame clones only, minus some. Counted here are 50,000 to 75,000 clones, 90% to 95% occurring once; the ten biggest clones make up roughly a sixth. The sample consisted of CD4+ or CD8+ T cells sorted from blood, taken in a trial of the OX40 agonist ivuxolimab. The receptors were gathered from an adult with an advanced solid tumor such as melanoma, head and neck, liver or kidney cancer.

Here the CDR3 DNA reads TGTGCCAGCAGTGAAGGGGGCGCGGACACAGATACGCAGTATTTT. This encodes CASSEGGADTDTQYF. This rearrangement joins TRBV6-4 to TRBJ2-3; 7 positions agree with TRBD1. The CDR3 totals 15 residues. Trimming at V came to 3 bases and at J to 2 bases, leaving 5 bases not matched to a gene. The germline V gene has CDR1 MRHNA and CDR2 SNTAGT.

The chain links TRBV19 to TRBJ2-7; TRBD1 matches 7 bases. The CDR3 is made up of 18 amino acids. Germline-derived CDR1 and CDR2 are LNHDA and SQIVND (reference sequence). The V segment lost 5 bases and the J segment 0 bases; nucleotides outside the gene matches: 16. The CDR3 protein is CASSPTGTESILSYEQYF. Written as DNA, the CDR3 is TGTGCCAGTAGTCCGACCGGGACAGAGAGTATCCTCTCCTACGAGCAGTACTTC. Combining the CDR3 with reference TRBV19 and TRBJ2-7 gives the whole variable domain DGGITQSPKYLFRKEGQNVTLSCEQNLNHDAMYWYRQDPGQGLRLIYYSQIVNDFQKGDIAEGYSVSREKKESFPLTVTSAQKNPTAFYLCASSPTGTESILSYEQYFGPGTRLTVT.

The chain links TRBV10-3 to TRBJ1-1, with D possibly matching TRBD1 (5 bases). The CDR3 contains 16 residues. Trimming took 10 bases from V and 0 from J, leaving 21 bases between them. Per the germline V gene, CDR1 is ENHRY and CDR2 is SYGVKD. CDR3: CASVPGTNFMNTEAFF. The CDR3 nucleotides are TGTGCCAGCGTCCCCGGGACCAATTTCATGAACACTGAAGCTTTCTTT.

By its share, this clone is medium-sized. The chain carries TRBV2 and TRBJ1-1; D remains ambiguous. V lost 8 bases to trimming and J lost 6 bases, with 13 bases between them. This CDR3 spans 12 amino acids. Germline V lookup: CDR1 SNHLY, CDR2 FYNNEI. Here the CDR3 reads CASVAEPPEAFF. The DNA of the CDR3 is TGTGCCAGCGTGGCGGAACCTCCTGAAGCTTTCTTT.

The chain joins TRBV4-1 to TRBJ2-3; no clear D gene. V lost 0 bases and J lost 1, with 11 bases in between. CDR1 and CDR2 from the germline V gene are MGHRA and YSYEKL. The CDR3 is 16 residues long. The CDR3 spells CASSQEATTGTDTQYF. CDR3 sequence (DNA): TGCGCCAGCAGCCAAGAAGCTACGACGGGCACAGATACGCAGTATTTT.

The chain uses TRBV14 and TRBJ2-7; possible D gene TRBD2, 6 bases. The CDR3 totals 15 residues. The germline V gene has CDR1 SGHDN and CDR2 FVKESK. The germline V and J ends were trimmed by 0 bases and 7 bases, with 16 bases remaining between them. CDR3 region: CASSQEVSGSWEQYF. For the CDR3, the DNA is TGTGCCAGCAGCCAAGAGGTGTCCGGGAGTTGGGAGCAGTACTTC.

The J gene is TRBJ2-1, the V gene TRBV5-6; a possible D gene is TRBD1 (6 bases). Trimming took off 5 bases at V and 8 bases at J, with 17 bases between the two ends. This CDR3 is 14 amino acids long. Germline V gene sequence: CDR1 SGHDT, CDR2 YYEEEE. CDR3 nucleotides: TGTGCCAGCAGTCCGGGACACCTTACGGATGAGCAGTTCTTC. As protein: CASSPGHLTDEQFF. The full variable domain, completed using reference TRBV5-6 and TRBJ2-1, is DAGVTQSPTHLIKTRGQQVTLRCSPKSGHDTVSWYQQALGQGPQFIFQYYEEEERQRGNFPDRFSGHQFPNYSSELNVNALLLGDSALYLCASSPGHLTDEQFFGPGTRLTVL.

The CDR3 is CASSEDRGYSGNTIYF. CDR3 DNA: TGTGCCAGCAGCGAGGACAGGGGCTACTCTGGAAACACCATATATTTT. The V gene is TRBV9, the J gene TRBJ1-3, with TRBD1 identical over 9 bases. V lost 3 bases to trimming and J lost 0 bases; unmatched junction nucleotides: 4. CDR3 length: 16 amino acids. Germline V gene sequence: CDR1 SGDLS, CDR2 YYNGEE.